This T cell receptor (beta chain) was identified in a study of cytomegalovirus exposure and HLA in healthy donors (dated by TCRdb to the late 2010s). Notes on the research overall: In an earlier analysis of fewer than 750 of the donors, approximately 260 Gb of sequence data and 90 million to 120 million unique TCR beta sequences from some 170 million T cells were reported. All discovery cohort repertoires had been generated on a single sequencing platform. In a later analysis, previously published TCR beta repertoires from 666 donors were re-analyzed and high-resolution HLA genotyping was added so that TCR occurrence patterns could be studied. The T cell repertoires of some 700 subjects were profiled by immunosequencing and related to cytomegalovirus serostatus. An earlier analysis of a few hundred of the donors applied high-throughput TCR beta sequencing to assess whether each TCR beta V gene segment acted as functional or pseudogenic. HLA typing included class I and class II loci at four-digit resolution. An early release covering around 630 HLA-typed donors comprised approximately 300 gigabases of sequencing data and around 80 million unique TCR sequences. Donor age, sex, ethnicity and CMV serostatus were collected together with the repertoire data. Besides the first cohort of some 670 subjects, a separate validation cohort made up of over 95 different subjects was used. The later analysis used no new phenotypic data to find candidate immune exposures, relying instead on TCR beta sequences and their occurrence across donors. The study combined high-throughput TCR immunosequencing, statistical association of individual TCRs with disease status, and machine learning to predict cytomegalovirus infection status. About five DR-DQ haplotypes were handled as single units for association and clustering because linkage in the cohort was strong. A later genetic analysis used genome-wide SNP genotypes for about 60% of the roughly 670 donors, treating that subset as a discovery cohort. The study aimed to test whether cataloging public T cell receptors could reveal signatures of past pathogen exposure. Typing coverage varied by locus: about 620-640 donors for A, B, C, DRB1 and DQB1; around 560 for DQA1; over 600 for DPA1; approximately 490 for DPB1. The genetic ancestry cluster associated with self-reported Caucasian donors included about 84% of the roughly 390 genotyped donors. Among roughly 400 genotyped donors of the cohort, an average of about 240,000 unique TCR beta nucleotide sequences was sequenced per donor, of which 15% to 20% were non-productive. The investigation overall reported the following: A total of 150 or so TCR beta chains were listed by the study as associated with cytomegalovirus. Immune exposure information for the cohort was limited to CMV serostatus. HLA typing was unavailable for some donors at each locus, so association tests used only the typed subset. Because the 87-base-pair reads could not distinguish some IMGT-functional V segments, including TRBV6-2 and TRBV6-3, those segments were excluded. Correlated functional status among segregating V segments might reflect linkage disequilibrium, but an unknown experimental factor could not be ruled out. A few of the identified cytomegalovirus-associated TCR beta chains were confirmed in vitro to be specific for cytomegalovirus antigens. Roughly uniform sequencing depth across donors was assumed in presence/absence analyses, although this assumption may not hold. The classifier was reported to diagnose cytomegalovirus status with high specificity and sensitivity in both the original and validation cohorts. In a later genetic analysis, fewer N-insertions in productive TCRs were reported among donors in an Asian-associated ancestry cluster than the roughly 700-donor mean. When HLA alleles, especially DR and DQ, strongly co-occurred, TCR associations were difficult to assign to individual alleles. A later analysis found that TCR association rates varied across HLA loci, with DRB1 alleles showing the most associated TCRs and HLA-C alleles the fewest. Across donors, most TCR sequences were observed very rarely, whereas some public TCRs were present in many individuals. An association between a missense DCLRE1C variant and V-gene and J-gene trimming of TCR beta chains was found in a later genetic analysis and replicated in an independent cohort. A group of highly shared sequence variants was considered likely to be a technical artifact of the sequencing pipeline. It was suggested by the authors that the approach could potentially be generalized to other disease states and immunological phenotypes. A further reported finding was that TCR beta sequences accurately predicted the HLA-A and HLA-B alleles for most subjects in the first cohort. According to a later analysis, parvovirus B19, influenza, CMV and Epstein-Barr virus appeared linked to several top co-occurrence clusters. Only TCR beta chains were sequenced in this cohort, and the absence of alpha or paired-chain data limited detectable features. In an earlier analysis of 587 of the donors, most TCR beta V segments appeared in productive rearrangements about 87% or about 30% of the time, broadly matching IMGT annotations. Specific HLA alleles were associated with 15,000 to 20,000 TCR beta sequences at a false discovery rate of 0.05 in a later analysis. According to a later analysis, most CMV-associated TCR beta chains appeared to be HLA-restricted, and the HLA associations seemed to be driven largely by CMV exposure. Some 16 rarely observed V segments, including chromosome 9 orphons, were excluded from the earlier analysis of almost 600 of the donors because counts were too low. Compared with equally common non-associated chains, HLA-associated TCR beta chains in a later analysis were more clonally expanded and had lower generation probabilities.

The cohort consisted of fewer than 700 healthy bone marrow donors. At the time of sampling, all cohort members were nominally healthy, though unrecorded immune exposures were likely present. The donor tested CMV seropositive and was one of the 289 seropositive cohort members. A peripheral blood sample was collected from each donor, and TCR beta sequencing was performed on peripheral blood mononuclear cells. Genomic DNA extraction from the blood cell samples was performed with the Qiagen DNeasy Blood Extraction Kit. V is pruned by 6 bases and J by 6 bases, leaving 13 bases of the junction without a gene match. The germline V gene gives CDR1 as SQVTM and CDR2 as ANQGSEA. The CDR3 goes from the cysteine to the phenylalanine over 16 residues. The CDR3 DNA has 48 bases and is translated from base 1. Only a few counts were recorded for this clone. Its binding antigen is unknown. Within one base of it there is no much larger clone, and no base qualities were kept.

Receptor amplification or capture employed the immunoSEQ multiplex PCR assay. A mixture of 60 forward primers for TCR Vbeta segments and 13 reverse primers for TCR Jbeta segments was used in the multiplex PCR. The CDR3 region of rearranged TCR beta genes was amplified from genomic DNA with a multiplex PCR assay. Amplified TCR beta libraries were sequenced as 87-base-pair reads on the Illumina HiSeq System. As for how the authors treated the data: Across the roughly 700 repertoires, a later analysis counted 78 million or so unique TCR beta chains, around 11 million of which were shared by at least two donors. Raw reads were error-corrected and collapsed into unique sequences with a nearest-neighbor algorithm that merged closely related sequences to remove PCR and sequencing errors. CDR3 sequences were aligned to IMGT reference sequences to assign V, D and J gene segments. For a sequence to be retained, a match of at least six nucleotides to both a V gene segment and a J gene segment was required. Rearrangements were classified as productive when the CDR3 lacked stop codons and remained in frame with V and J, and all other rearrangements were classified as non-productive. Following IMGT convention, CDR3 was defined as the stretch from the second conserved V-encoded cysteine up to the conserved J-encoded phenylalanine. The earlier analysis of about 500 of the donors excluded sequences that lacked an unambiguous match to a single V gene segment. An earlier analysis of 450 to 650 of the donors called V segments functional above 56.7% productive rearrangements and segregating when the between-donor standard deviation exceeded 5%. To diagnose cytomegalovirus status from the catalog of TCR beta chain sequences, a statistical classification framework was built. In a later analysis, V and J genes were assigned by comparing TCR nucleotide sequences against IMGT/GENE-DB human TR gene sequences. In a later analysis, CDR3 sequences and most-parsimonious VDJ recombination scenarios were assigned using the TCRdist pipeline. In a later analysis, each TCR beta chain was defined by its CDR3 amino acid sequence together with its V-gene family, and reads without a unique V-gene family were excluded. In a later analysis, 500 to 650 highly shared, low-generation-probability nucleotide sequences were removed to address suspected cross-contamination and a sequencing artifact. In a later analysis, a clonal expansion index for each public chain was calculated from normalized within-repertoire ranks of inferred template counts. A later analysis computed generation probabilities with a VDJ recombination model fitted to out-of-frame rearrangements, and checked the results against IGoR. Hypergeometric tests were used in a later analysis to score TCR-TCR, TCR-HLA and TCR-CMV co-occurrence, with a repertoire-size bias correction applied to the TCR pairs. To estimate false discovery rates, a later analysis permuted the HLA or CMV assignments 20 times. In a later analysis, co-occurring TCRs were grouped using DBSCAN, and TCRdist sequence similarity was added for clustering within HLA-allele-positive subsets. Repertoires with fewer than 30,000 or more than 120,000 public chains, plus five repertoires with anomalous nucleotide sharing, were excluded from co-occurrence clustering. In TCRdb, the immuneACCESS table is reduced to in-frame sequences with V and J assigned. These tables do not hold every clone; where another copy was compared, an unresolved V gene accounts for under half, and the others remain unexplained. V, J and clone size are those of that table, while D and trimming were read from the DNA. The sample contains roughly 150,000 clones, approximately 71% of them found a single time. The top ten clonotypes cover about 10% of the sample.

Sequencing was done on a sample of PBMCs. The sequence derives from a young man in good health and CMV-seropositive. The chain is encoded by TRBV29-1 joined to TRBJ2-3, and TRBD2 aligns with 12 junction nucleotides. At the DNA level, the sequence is TGCAGCGTGGGGGCGACGACTAGCGGGAGTTCTGATACGCAGTATTTT. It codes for CSVGATTSGSSDTQYF.